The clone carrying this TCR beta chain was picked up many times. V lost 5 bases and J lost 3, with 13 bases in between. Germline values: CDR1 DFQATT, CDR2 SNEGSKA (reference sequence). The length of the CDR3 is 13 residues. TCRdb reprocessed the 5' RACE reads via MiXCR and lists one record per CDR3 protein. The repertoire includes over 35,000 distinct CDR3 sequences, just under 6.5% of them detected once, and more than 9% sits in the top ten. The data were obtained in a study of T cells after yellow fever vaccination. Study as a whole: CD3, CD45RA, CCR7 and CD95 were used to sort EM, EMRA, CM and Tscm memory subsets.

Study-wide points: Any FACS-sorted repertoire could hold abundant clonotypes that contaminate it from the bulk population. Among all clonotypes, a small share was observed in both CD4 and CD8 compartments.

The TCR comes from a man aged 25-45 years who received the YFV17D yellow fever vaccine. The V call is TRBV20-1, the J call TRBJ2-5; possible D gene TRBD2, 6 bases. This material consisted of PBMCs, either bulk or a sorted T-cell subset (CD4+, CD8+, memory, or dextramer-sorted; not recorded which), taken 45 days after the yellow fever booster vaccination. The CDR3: CSAGGGGKETQYF. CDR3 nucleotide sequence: TGCAGTGCTGGTGGGGGAGGAAAAGAGACCCAGTACTTC.